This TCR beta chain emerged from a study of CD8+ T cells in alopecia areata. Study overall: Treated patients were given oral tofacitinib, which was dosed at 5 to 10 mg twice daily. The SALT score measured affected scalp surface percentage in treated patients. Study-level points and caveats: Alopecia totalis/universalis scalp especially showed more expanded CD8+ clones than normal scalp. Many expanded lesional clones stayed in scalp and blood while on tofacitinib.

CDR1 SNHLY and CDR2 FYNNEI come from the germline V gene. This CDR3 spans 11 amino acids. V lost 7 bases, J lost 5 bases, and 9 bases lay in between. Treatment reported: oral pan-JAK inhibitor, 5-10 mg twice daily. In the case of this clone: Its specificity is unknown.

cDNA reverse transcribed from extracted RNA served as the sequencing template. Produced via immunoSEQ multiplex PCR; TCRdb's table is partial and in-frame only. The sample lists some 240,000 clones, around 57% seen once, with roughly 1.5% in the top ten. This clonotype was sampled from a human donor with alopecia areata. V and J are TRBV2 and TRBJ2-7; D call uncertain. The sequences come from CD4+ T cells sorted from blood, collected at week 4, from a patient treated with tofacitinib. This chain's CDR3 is CASMFRNEQYF. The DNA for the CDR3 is TGTGCCAGCATGTTCCGAAACGAGCAGTACTTC.